The rows below give T cell receptor beta chains drawn from one sample of a study of blood T cell repertoires in COVID-19. This table comes from immunoSEQ multiplex PCR, and its TCRdb copy is limited to in-frame clones, with some not included. Among 140,000 to 150,000 clones, 75% to 90% were seen once, and the ten largest hold approximately 10%. Input material: peripheral blood. Every receptor here comes from a man between 60 and 70 years old with active or convalescent COVID-19. Each CDR3 is given with its conserved first and last residue. A D gene is named only where the DNA matches it firmly. The size entry is marked missing in some rows and otherwise reads once, few, many or a size class.

D gene	V gene	clone size	J gene	CDR3 protein	CDR3 DNA
TRBD2	TRBV14	NA	TRBJ2-7	CASSHGIAGGPYEQYF	TGTGCCAGCAGCCATGGGATAGCGGGAGGCCCCTACGAGCAGTACTTC
TRBD1	TRBV6-5	NA	TRBJ2-7	CASTGTGNYEQYF	TGTGCCAGCACTGGGACAGGGAACTACGAGCAGTACTTC
NA	TRBV20-1	NA	TRBJ1-1	CSAGRNTEAFF	TGCAGTGCTGGCCGGAACACTGAAGCTTTCTTT
TRBD2	TRBV14	NA	TRBJ2-2	CASSQEVLAGRGTGELFF	TGTGCCAGCAGCCAAGAAGTCCTAGCGGGGAGGGGCACCGGGGAGCTGTTTTTT
TRBD1	TRBV5-1	NA	TRBJ2-7	CASSYTSTGGEQYF	TGCGCCAGCAGCTACACATCGACAGGGGGGGAGCAGTACTTC
NA	TRBV11-2	NA	TRBJ2-6	CASSGQGSIISGANVLTF	TGTGCCAGCAGCGGGCAGGGGTCCATAATTTCTGGGGCCAACGTCCTGACTTTC
TRBD1	TRBV18	NA	TRBJ1-5	CASSRLQGADQPQHF	TGTGCCAGCTCACGCCTACAGGGGGCCGATCAGCCCCAGCATTTT
NA	TRBV28	NA	TRBJ2-1	CASSFSSAGAQDEQFF	TGTGCCAGCAGTTTTTCATCGGCGGGGGCCCAGGATGAGCAGTTCTTC
TRBD1	TRBV18	NA	TRBJ2-3	CASSPLQGAAHTQYF	TGTGCCAGCTCACCCCTACAGGGGGCAGCTCATACGCAGTATTTT
TRBD1	TRBV18	NA	TRBJ2-1	CASSPPTGGPYNEQFF	TGTGCCAGCTCACCACCTACAGGGGGCCCCTACAATGAGCAGTTCTTC
NA	TRBV4-1	NA	TRBJ1-4	CASSQQQAGEKLFF	TGCGCCAGCAGCCAACAGCAAGCGGGAGAAAAACTGTTTTTT
NA	TRBV7-9	NA	TRBJ1-2	CASTILDSRGYTF	TGTGCCAGCACCATCCTGGACAGTCGGGGCTACACCTTC
NA	TRBV5-1	NA	TRBJ2-1	CASSFLEEQFF	TGCGCCAGCAGCTTTCTCGAGGAGCAGTTCTTC
NA	TRBV5-4	NA	TRBJ2-7	CASSLRGGSYDEQYF	TGTGCCAGCAGCTTGCGCGGGGGCTCCTACGACGAGCAGTACTTC
NA	TRBV6-2/TRBV6-3	once	TRBJ2-7	CASSYSRPGNRAYEQYF	TGTGCCAGCAGTTATTCCAGACCCGGGAACAGAGCTTACGAGCAGTACTTC
NA	TRBV28	NA	TRBJ1-5	CASSHYDTRNQPQHF	TGTGCCAGCAGCCATTATGACACCCGCAATCAGCCCCAGCATTTT
NA	TRBV6-5	NA	TRBJ1-1	CASSYSLKTREVNAFF	TGTGCCAGCAGTTACTCGCTTAAAACCAGGGAAGTGAATGCTTTCTTT
NA	TRBV5-4	NA	TRBJ1-2	CASSGGQGYTF	TGTGCCAGCAGCGGGGGACAAGGCTACACCTTC
NA	TRBV6-5	NA	TRBJ1-5	CASSSMWDKNQPQHF	TGTGCCAGCAGTTCTATGTGGGACAAAAATCAGCCCCAGCATTTT
TRBD1	TRBV9	NA	TRBJ2-7	CASSVGGTGQGQYF	TGTGCCAGCAGCGTAGGGGGGACAGGGCAAGGGCAGTACTTC
NA	TRBV2	NA	TRBJ2-7	CASIRGTTSYEQYF	TGTGCCAGCATTAGGGGGACTACCTCCTACGAGCAGTACTTC
NA	TRBV7-2	NA	TRBJ1-2	CASSLGRHNYGYTF	TGTGCCAGTTCCCTGGGCAGACATAACTATGGCTACACCTTC
NA	TRBV12-5	NA	TRBJ2-2	CASGLVQGNTGELFF	TGTGCTAGTGGTTTGGTCCAGGGGAACACCGGGGAGCTGTTTTTT
TRBD1	TRBV28	NA	TRBJ2-7	CASTDRGHEQYF	TGTGCCAGCACGGACAGGGGGCACGAGCAGTACTTC
TRBD1	TRBV29-1	NA	TRBJ2-1	CSVEQGDRVF	TGCAGCGTTGAACAGGGGGATCGAGTCTTC
NA	TRBV7-9	NA	TRBJ2-7	CASSLLFGEQYF	TGTGCCAGCAGCTTACTCTTCGGGGAGCAGTACTTC
NA	TRBV21-1	NA	TRBJ2-7	CASSKALAGGTYEQYF	TGTGCCAGCAGCAAAGCGCTAGCGGGAGGGACCTACGAGCAGTACTTC
NA	TRBV19	NA	TRBJ2-6	CAMGSPGANVLTF	TGTGCCATGGGCAGCCCTGGGGCCAACGTCCTGACTTTC
TRBD2	TRBV5-6	once	TRBJ2-5	CASSTLAGGGETQYF	TGTGCCAGCAGCACTCTAGCGGGAGGAGGAGAGACCCAGTACTTC
NA	TRBV7-2	NA	TRBJ2-4	CASSLVRRDIQYF	TGTGCCAGCAGCTTAGTGCGAAGAGACATTCAGTACTTC
NA	TRBV7-2	NA	TRBJ1-6	CASSLDSNSPLHF	TGTGCCAGCAGCTTAGATAGTAATTCACCCCTCCACTTT
NA	TRBV6-1	NA	TRBJ1-5	CASSEKWQGGGQPQHF	TGTGCCAGCAGTGAAAAATGGCAGGGCGGGGGTCAGCCCCAGCATTTT
NA	TRBV28	few	TRBJ1-4	CASRPREAGEKLFF	TGTGCCAGCAGGCCTAGGGAGGCGGGTGAAAAACTGTTTTTT
TRBD1	TRBV6-1	NA	TRBJ1-1	CASSETRQGLNTEAFF	TGTGCCAGCAGTGAAACTAGACAGGGCCTGAACACTGAAGCTTTCTTT
TRBD2	TRBV6-2/TRBV6-3	NA	TRBJ2-4	CASSYPGTTKNIQYF	TGTGCCAGCAGTTACCCCGGGACTACAAAAAACATTCAGTACTTC
NA	TRBV5-4	NA	TRBJ1-2	CASSMDPGDYGYTF	TGTGCCAGCAGCATGGACCCGGGGGACTATGGCTACACCTTC